The rows below give T cell receptor beta chains drawn from one sample of a study of T cell changes during pregnancy in multiple sclerosis. TCRdb keeps only in-frame clones here, not all; method: immunoSEQ multiplex PCR. The sample shows 85,000 to 90,000 clones, around 94% of them seen only once. The sequencing used peripheral blood, collected after pregnancy. All receptors derive from a female donor in good health, enrolled as a control in a pregnancy study. The CDR3 runs from the conserved cysteine through the conserved F or W. The D gene is left open where the match is weak. For some rows the clone size is stated as once, few or many, or as a class when expanded; others skip it.

-	TRBV5-4	-	TRBJ1-2	TGTGCCAGCAGCTTGGCCCGTTTCTATGGCTACACCTTC	CASSLARFYGYTF
-	TRBV6-5	-	TRBJ2-7	TGTGCCAGCAGTTACATGGACAGCTACGAGCAGTACTTC	CASSYMDSYEQYF
TRBD2	TRBV7-2	-	TRBJ2-5	TGTGCCAGCACTAAAACTAGCGACTGGCGGACCCAGTACTTC	CASTKTSDWRTQYF
TRBD2	TRBV28	-	TRBJ2-3	TGTGCCAGCAGTTTAACAGCGGGAGTAGATACGCAGTATTTT	CASSLTAGVDTQYF
-	TRBV5-1	-	TRBJ1-1	TGCGCCAGCAGCTTTCAGGGGAGCACTGAAGCTTTCTTT	CASSFQGSTEAFF
-	TRBV21-1	-	TRBJ2-2	TGTGCCAGCAGCAAAGACGAGACTAGCGGAACGAACACCGGGGAGCTGTTTTTT	CASSKDETSGTNTGELFF
TRBD1	TRBV9	-	TRBJ1-2	TGTGCCAGCAGCCCGGGGACAGCTAACTATGGCTACACCTTC	CASSPGTANYGYTF
-	TRBV18	-	TRBJ2-5	TGTGCCAGCTCACGACGTAGCGCAAACCAAGAGACCCAGTACTTC	CASSRRSANQETQYF
-	TRBV19	-	TRBJ2-4	TGTGCCAGTAGTATGCAGGGGGCCAAAAACATTCAGTACTTC	CASSMQGAKNIQYF
-	TRBV4-2	-	TRBJ2-1	TGTGCCAGCAGCCCGGGGGACCAGGTTGAGCAGTTCTTC	CASSPGDQVEQFF
TRBD1	TRBV11-2	-	TRBJ2-7	TGTGCCAGCAGCTTTTCGACAGGGAGTCACTACGAGCAGTACTTC	CASSFSTGSHYEQYF
-	TRBV4-1	once	TRBJ2-1	TGCGCCAGCAGCCAGCCCCTCGGGCGGGGAGACAATGAGCAGTTCTTC	CASSQPLGRGDNEQFF
TRBD2	TRBV5-1	-	TRBJ2-3	TGCGCCAGCAGCTTGGATATAGCGGGACGAATGGGCGATACGCAGTATTTT	CASSLDIAGRMGDTQYF
-	TRBV7-2	-	TRBJ2-7	TGTGCCAGCAGCTTCGGGGTTAGGTACGAGCAGTACTTC	CASSFGVRYEQYF
-	TRBV28	-	TRBJ2-7	TGTGCCAGCAGTACCACAGGGAGCTCCTACGAGCAGTACTTC	CASSTTGSSYEQYF
-	TRBV5-4	-	TRBJ2-6	TGTGCCAGCAGCTTCGGGGGCTCTGGGGCCAACGTCCTGACTTTC	CASSFGGSGANVLTF
-	TRBV6-5	once	TRBJ1-4	TGTGCCAGCAGTCAGCAGAGGGGGGAAAAACTGTTTTTT	CASSQQRGEKLFF
-	TRBV7-9	-	TRBJ2-5	TGTGCCAGCAGCTTGGAAGACATACGAGGGCCAGAGACCCAGTACTTC	CASSLEDIRGPETQYF
TRBD1	TRBV2	-	TRBJ2-7	TGTGCCAGCAGTGACCAGGGGGCCTTCTACGAGCAGTACTTC	CASSDQGAFYEQYF
-	TRBV5-1	once	TRBJ1-1	TGCGCCAGCAGCTCGACATCCAGGAACACTGAAGCTTTCTTT	CASSSTSRNTEAFF
-	TRBV7-9	-	TRBJ2-3	TGTGCCAGCAGCCATTTAGGGCAGGGCGGCACAGATACGCAGTATTTT	CASSHLGQGGTDTQYF
TRBD1	TRBV9	once	TRBJ1-2	TGTGCCAGCAGCGCCCGGACAGGGAGGGACTATGGCTACACCTTC	CASSARTGRDYGYTF
-	TRBV10-3	-	TRBJ2-7	TGTGCCATCAGTGAGTCGTCCTGGACAGAGTTCAACGAGCAGTACTTC	CAISESSWTEFNEQYF
TRBD1	TRBV15	-	TRBJ1-5	TGTGCCACCAGCAGTGATGGACAGGCTCAGCCCCAGCATTTT	CATSSDGQAQPQHF
TRBD2	TRBV5-8	few	TRBJ2-1	TGTGCCAGCAGCCCGGGGGCAGCGGGGGGGACCTACAATGAGCAGTTCTTC	CASSPGAAGGTYNEQFF
-	TRBV7-2	-	TRBJ1-4	TGTGCCAGCAGCTTAGCGGGGGGAATTAAGGAAAAACTGTTTTTT	CASSLAGGIKEKLFF
TRBD1	TRBV6-5	-	TRBJ1-2	TGTGCCAGCAGCCGAGGGGACAGGGGGTCGTATGGCTACACCTTC	CASSRGDRGSYGYTF
-	TRBV7-9	-	TRBJ2-7	TGTGCCAGCAGCTTAAAAGCACCCATCGGCGAGCAGTACTTC	CASSLKAPIGEQYF
TRBD2	TRBV18	-	TRBJ2-7	TGTGCCAGCTCACCGGGGACTAGCGGGACGGGGGAGCAGTACTTC	CASSPGTSGTGEQYF
-	TRBV4-1	-	TRBJ2-3	TGCGCCAGCAGCCAAGAAGGTGACAACACAGATACGCAGTATTTT	CASSQEGDNTDTQYF
TRBD2	TRBV5-6	-	TRBJ2-3	TGTGCCAGCAGTAGCCCTAGCGGGGAAACAGATACGCAGTATTTT	CASSSPSGETDTQYF
TRBD2	TRBV19	-	TRBJ2-1	TGTGCCAGTAATTCTGAGACTAGCGGGATACTTAGGGATGAGCAGTTCTTC	CASNSETSGILRDEQFF
-	TRBV30	-	TRBJ2-3	TGTGCCTGGAGTTTAGGACTCAGCACAGATACGCAGTATTTT	CAWSLGLSTDTQYF
-	TRBV15	-	TRBJ2-7	TGTGCCACCAGCATAGGGGCAGTCGAGGAGCAGTACTTC	CATSIGAVEEQYF
-	TRBV10-3	-	TRBJ1-2	TGTGCCATCAGCGAAGCACCCCGGGGACATTACACCTTC	CAISEAPRGHYTF
TRBD2	TRBV19	-	TRBJ2-5	TGTGCCAGTAAGTCGACTAGCGGGAAAAAGACCCAGTACTTC	CASKSTSGKKTQYF
-	TRBV27	-	TRBJ1-5	TGTGCCAGCAGTTTCCGGGGAAATAGCAATCAGCCCCAGCATTTT	CASSFRGNSNQPQHF
-	TRBV20-1	once	TRBJ2-5	TGCACGGGACTGGGGGAAGAGACCCAGTACTTC	CTGLGEETQYF
TRBD1	TRBV28	-	TRBJ1-2	TGTGCCAGCAACGGGGTAGGGGACAGAGGCTACACCTTC	CASNGVGDRGYTF
-	TRBV28	-	TRBJ1-2	TGTGCCAGCAGTGGAGGGAGGCAGGATGGCTACACCTTC	CASSGGRQDGYTF
-	TRBV5-1	-	TRBJ1-3	TGCGCCAGCAGAGAGACAGCTCCTGGAAACACCATATATTTT	CASRETAPGNTIYF
-	TRBV9	-	TRBJ2-3	TGTGCCAGCAGCGTAGATATAGATACGCAGTATTTT	CASSVDIDTQYF
TRBD1	TRBV19	few	TRBJ1-5	TGTGCCAGTAGTGTACGGGACAGTAATCAGCCCCAGCATTTT	CASSVRDSNQPQHF
-	TRBV18	-	TRBJ1-2	TGTGCCAGCTCACCCGAGGGGGATGCCTATGGCTACACCTTC	CASSPEGDAYGYTF
-	TRBV10-3	-	TRBJ1-1	TGTGCCATCAGCTTGGGGGGGGGCCAGACTGAAGCTTTCTTT	CAISLGGGQTEAFF
-	TRBV6-1	once	TRBJ1-5	TGTGCCAGCAGTGAAGCGCCTCTCTATAGCAATCAGCCCCAGCATTTT	CASSEAPLYSNQPQHF
TRBD1	TRBV11-2	-	TRBJ2-3	TGTGCCAGCAGGGCAGGGGGAAGGTCAGATACGCAGTATTTT	CASRAGGRSDTQYF
TRBD2	TRBV10-3	-	TRBJ2-7	TGTGCCACCCGCGGGACTAGCGGGAGGAGTGAGATCGAGCAGTACTTC	CATRGTSGRSEIEQYF
TRBD1	TRBV5-1	-	TRBJ2-7	TGCGCCAGCAGCTTGGGGAGTAGACAGGGTATGGTAGAGCAGTACTTC	CASSLGSRQGMVEQYF
TRBD1	TRBV27	-	TRBJ2-2	TGTGCCAGCAGCTTACAGGGGCGTAACACCGGGGAGCTGTTTTTT	CASSLQGRNTGELFF
TRBD1	TRBV19	-	TRBJ2-3	TGTGCCAGTAGTCTGGGACAGGGGAGGAACACAGATACGCAGTATTTT	CASSLGQGRNTDTQYF
-	TRBV6-8	-	TRBJ2-5	TGTGCCAGCACCGCAGGGTTATGGGAGGAGGGAGAGACCCAGTACTTC	CASTAGLWEEGETQYF
-	TRBV5-4	-	TRBJ2-1	TGTGCCAGCAGCTTGGAATCAGGGTCCAATGAGCAGTTCTTC	CASSLESGSNEQFF
TRBD1	TRBV19	-	TRBJ1-5	TGTGCCTCCCCAGGGGGCTCGGGCAATCAGCCCCAGCATTTT	CASPGGSGNQPQHF
-	TRBV6-1	-	TRBJ1-1	TGTGCCAGCAGTGTCCTGGGGGCGAGGGCTGAAGCTTTCTTT	CASSVLGARAEAFF
TRBD1	TRBV5-1	many	TRBJ1-4	TGCGCCAGCAGCTTGGGTGGGACAGGTGGTGAAAAACTGTTTTTT	CASSLGGTGGEKLFF
TRBD2	TRBV27	once	TRBJ2-3	TGTGCCAGCAGTTTATTTGGACTAGCGGGAGGAGTAGATACGCAGTATTTT	CASSLFGLAGGVDTQYF
-	TRBV9	-	TRBJ1-4	TGTGCCAGCAGCGTAGGAGCAGGGTTAGCTGAAAAACTGTTTTTT	CASSVGAGLAEKLFF
-	TRBV5-1	once	TRBJ2-2	TGCGCCAGCAGCTTTAGAGGAAACACCGGGGAGCTGTTTTTT	CASSFRGNTGELFF
TRBD1	TRBV19	-	TRBJ2-7	TGTGCCAGTAGTTTAAGCTTACAGGGGGGCTCCTACGAGCAGTACTTC	CASSLSLQGGSYEQYF